The 13 T cell receptor beta chains presented below share a single source sample, sequenced in a study of T cell changes during pregnancy in multiple sclerosis. The repertoire was sequenced with immunoSEQ multiplex PCR; TCRdb's copy has only in-frame clones and lacks some. The sample contains 75,000 to 95,000 clones, 80% to 95% of which appear only once. Sequencing used peripheral blood, obtained before pregnancy. The origin of the receptors is a female donor with multiple sclerosis, enrolled in a pregnancy study.

The V gene is TRBV5-1, the J gene TRBJ1-2, with 8 bases identical to TRBD1. The CDR3 spans 16 residues. Per germline, CDR1 SGHRS and CDR2 YFSETQ. The V gene end was trimmed by 7 bases and the J gene end by 4 bases; junction bases not matched to a gene: 15. The DNA of the CDR3 is TGCGCCAGCGGGGAGGGAGGGACAGGACAACCCTATGGCTACACCTTC. Translating gives CASGEGGTGQPYGYTF.

In DNA, the CDR3 is TGTGCCAGCAGTCCAGAGACCTTCCCTAGGGGCGAGCAGTACTTC. This translates into CASSPETFPRGEQYF. V is TRBV6-5 and J is TRBJ2-7, with D tentatively TRBD1 (5 bases). V lost 5 bases and J 6 bases, leaving 20 bases between the germline ends. Germline values: CDR1 MNHEY, CDR2 SVGAGI. CDR3 length: 15 residues.

This clone was detected once. The J gene is TRBJ2-3, the V gene TRBV27; tentative D call: TRBD2 (5 bases). CDR3 length: 13 amino acids. Germline V CDR1 and CDR2: MNHEY, SMNVEV (reference sequence). The germline V and J ends were trimmed by 6 bases and 6 bases, with 13 bases remaining between them. For the CDR3, the DNA is TGTGCCAGCAGATCGATTAGAGGGGATACGCAGTATTTT. Its translation is CASRSIRGDTQYF.

The V and J genes are TRBV30 and TRBJ2-3, with 11 bases matching TRBD2. The CDR3 totals 15 residues. V lost 3 bases, J lost 4 bases, and 6 bases stayed unmatched. Germline V lookup: CDR1 GTSNPN, CDR2 SVGIG (reference sequence). The CDR3 sequence: CAWSSTSGSADTQYF. CDR3 sequence (DNA): TGTGCCTGGAGCTCCACTAGCGGGAGCGCAGATACGCAGTATTTT. Complete variable domain (other parts from reference TRBV30 and TRBJ2-3): SQTIHQWPATLVQPVGSPLSLECTVEGTSNPNLYWYRQAAGRGLQLLFYSVGIGQISSEVPQNLSASRPQDRQFILSSKKLLLSDSGFYLCAWSSTSGSADTQYFGPGTRLTVL.

The chain links TRBV7-9 to TRBJ2-1, with D maybe TRBD2 (5 bases). Per the germline V gene, CDR1 is SEHNR and CDR2 is FQNEAQ (reference sequence). The CDR3 spans 13 residues. Trimming left V 7 bases short and J 6 bases short, with 13 bases between. CDR3 region: CASIPSPFNEQFF. CDR3 sequence (DNA): TGTGCCAGCATCCCTAGCCCCTTCAATGAGCAGTTCTTC.

J is TRBJ2-2 and V is TRBV7-7; TRBD2 matches at 9 bases. Germline CDR1 and CDR2: SSHAT and FNYEAQ (reference sequence). Trimming removed 1 base from V and 2 bases from J; junction bases left unmatched: 5. The CDR3 extends over 17 amino acids. The CDR3 protein is CASSLGLAGINTGELFF. Written as DNA, the CDR3 is TGTGCCAGCAGCTTAGGGCTAGCGGGGATCAACACCGGGGAGCTGTTTTTT.

The chain combines TRBV28 with TRBJ1-2, with TRBD1 matching 8 bases. This CDR3 is built from 13 residues. In germline, CDR1 is MDHEN, CDR2 SYDVKM. The V and J ends lost 5 bases and 3 bases, in that order; junction bases with no gene match: 2. The CDR3 DNA sequence: TGTGCCAGCAGTGAGGACAGGGACTATGGCTACACCTTC. Translating gives CASSEDRDYGYTF.

This sequence joins TRBV9 and TRBJ1-2; the match to TRBD1 covers 9 bases. CDR1 is SGDLS, CDR2 YYNGEE, per germline. With 3 bases clipped from V and 6 bases from J, the junction kept 3 bases outside the gene matches. The CDR3 is 13 residues long. The CDR3 protein is CASSGRDRDGYTF. The CDR3 DNA reads as TGTGCCAGCAGCGGGAGGGACAGGGATGGCTACACCTTC.

This chain connects TRBV20-1 to TRBJ2-7; tentatively, D is TRBD1 (5 bases). Per germline, CDR1 DFQATT and CDR2 SNEGSKA (reference sequence). Trimming removed 5 bases at V and 3 bases at J, with 8 bases between. There are 11 residues in the CDR3. CDR3 bases: TGCAGTGCTGAGACAGTCTACGAGCAGTACTTC. Protein: CSAETVYEQYF.

The chain couples TRBV7-2 to TRBJ2-7; the match to TRBD2 covers 13 bases. This CDR3 has 16 amino acids. Germline trimming cut 1 base from V and 2 bases from J; bases unmatched to any gene: 2. Germline loops: CDR1 SGHTA, CDR2 FQGNSA. The CDR3 is CASSLVTSGGAYEQYF. The DNA for the CDR3 is TGTGCCAGCAGCTTAGTAACTAGCGGGGGGGCCTACGAGCAGTACTTC.

The CDR3 nucleotides read TGTGCCAGCAGTTCTAGCGGGAGAAGGGAAGAGACCCAGTACTTC. Translation: CASSSSGRREETQYF. V and J are TRBV28 and TRBJ2-5; 10 bases are shared with TRBD2. Germline CDR1 is MDHEN and CDR2 is SYDVKM. The CDR3 has 15 amino acids. V lost 4 bases to trimming and J lost 3 bases; unmatched junction nucleotides: 5.

The chain combines TRBV7-2 with TRBJ1-5; maybe TRBD1 (6 bases). The germline CDR1 and CDR2 sequences are SGHTA and FQGNSA. The CDR3 is 15 residues long. V was pared by 4 bases and J by 11 bases, with 21 bases between. The CDR3 spells CASSSAGVGAGAQHF. Written as DNA, the CDR3 is TGTGCCAGCAGCTCGGCGGGAGTGGGGGCGGGAGCCCAGCATTTT.

This chain joins TRBV27 and TRBJ2-1; 9 nucleotides line up with TRBD1. CDR3 length equals 16 residues. The V and J ends lost 7 bases and 4 bases, in that order; junction bases with no gene match: 11. Germline CDR1 reads MNHEY; CDR2 reads SMNVEV (reference sequence). The CDR3 bases are TGTGCCAGCACTGGCACCGGGACAGGGCGGTACAATGAGCAGTTCTTC. It yields the protein CASTGTGTGRYNEQFF.